A single sample is the source of the 2 T cell receptor beta chains below, sequenced in a study of blood T cell repertoires in COVID-19. TCRdb's table, derived via immunoSEQ multiplex PCR, lists solely in-frame clones and lacks some. The sample consists of about 320,000 clones, about nine tenths of them appearing once. Sequencing was done on a sample of PBMCs or T cells enriched from blood (not recorded which). All receptors derive from a man in his fifties or sixties who had recovered from COVID-19.

The chain uses TRBV5-4 and TRBJ1-1, with D perhaps TRBD1 (5 bases). The CDR3 is 12 residues long. The V end was cut by 2 bases, the J end by 5 bases, with 7 bases between. The germline gives CDR1 SGHNT, CDR2 YYREEE (reference sequence). CDR3 nucleotides: TGTGCCAGCAGCTTCCAGGGAACTGAAGCTTTCTTT. Residues: CASSFQGTEAFF.

The chain recombines TRBV5-1 with TRBJ1-3; 8 bases align to TRBD1. J lost 4 bases, V lost 4 bases, and 4 bases had no gene match. Germline V gene lookup returns CDR1 SGHRS and CDR2 YFSETQ. The CDR3 totals 14 residues. The CDR3 DNA follows: TGCGCCAGCAGCCCAGGGACAGGCGGAAACACCATATATTTT. The encoded protein is CASSPGTGGNTIYF.